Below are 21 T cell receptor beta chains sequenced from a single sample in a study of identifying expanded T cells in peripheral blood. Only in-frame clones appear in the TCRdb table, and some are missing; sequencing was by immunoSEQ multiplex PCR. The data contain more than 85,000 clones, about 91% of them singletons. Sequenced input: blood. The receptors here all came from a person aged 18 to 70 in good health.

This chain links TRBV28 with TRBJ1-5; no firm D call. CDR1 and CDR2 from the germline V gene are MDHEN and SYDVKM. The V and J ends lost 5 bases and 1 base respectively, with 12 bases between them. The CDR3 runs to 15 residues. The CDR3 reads CASSQRRLSNQPQHF. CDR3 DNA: TGTGCCAGCAGTCAACGCAGGTTGAGCAATCAGCCCCAGCATTTT.

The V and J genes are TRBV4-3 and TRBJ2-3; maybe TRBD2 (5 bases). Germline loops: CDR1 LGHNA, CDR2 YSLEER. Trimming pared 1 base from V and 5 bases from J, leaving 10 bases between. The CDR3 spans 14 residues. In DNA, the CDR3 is TGCGCCAGCAGCCAAGGTGGCGGGCAAGATACGCAGTATTTT. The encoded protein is CASSQGGGQDTQYF.

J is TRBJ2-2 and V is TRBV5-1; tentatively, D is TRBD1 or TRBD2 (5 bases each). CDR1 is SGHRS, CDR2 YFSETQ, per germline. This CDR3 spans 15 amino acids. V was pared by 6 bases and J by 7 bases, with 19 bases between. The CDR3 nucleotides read TGCGCCAGCAACCGGGACGCGGAATTGGGCGGGGAGCTGTTTTTT. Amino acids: CASNRDAELGGELFF.

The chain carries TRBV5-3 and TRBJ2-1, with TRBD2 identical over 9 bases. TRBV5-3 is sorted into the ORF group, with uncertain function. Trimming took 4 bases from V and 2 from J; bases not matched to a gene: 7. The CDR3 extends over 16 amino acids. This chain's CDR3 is CARSGPAGGPYNEQFF. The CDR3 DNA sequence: TGTGCCAGAAGCGGGCCCGCGGGGGGGCCCTACAATGAGCAGTTCTTC.

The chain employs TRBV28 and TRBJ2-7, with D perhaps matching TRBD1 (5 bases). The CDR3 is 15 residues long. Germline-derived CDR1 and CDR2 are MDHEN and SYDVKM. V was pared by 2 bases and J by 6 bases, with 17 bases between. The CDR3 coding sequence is TGTGCCAGCAGTTTAAACTATGGGGCCGACTTCGAGCAGTACTTC. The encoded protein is CASSLNYGADFEQYF.

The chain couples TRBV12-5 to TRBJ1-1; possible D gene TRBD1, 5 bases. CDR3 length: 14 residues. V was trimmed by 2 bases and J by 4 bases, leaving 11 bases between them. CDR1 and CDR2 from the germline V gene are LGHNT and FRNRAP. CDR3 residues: CASGLQGGITEAFF. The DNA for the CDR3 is TGTGCTAGTGGTTTGCAGGGAGGGATCACTGAAGCTTTCTTT. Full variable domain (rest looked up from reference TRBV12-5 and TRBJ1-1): DARVTQTPRHKVTEMGQEVTMRCQPILGHNTVFWYRQTMMQGLELLAYFRNRAPLDDSGMPKDRFSAEMPDATLATLKIQPSEPRDSAVYFCASGLQGGITEAFFGQGTRLTVV.

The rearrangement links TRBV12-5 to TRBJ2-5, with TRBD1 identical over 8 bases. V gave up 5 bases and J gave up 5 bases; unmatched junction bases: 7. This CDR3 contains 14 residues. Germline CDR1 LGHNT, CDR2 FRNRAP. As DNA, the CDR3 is TGTGCTAGTGGTCCAGGGGGCAAGGGGGAGACCCAGTACTTC. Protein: CASGPGGKGETQYF. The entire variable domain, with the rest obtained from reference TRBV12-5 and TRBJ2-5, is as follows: DARVTQTPRHKVTEMGQEVTMRCQPILGHNTVFWYRQTMMQGLELLAYFRNRAPLDDSGMPKDRFSAEMPDATLATLKIQPSEPRDSAVYFCASGPGGKGETQYFGPGTRLLVL.

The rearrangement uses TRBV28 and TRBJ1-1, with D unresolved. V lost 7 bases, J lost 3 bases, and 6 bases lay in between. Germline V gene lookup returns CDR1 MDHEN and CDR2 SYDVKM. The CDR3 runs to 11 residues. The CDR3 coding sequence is TGTGCCAGCAATAAATACACTGAAGCTTTCTTT. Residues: CASNKYTEAFF.

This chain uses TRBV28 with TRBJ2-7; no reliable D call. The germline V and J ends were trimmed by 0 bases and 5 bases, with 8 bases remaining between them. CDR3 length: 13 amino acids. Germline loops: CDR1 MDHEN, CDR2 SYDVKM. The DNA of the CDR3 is TGTGCCAGCAGTTTATGGCAGACGAACGAGCAGTACTTC. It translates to CASSLWQTNEQYF.

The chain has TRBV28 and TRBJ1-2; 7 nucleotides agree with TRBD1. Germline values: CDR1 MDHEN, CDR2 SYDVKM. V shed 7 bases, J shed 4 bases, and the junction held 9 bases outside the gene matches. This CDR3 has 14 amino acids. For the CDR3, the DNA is TGTGCCAGCACCAATAACAGGGGCTCCTATGGCTACACCTTC. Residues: CASTNNRGSYGYTF.

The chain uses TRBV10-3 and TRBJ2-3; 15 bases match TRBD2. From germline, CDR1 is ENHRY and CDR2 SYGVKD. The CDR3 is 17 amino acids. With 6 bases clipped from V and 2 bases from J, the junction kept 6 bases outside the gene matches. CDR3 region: CAIRGLAGGPDTDTQYF. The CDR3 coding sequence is TGTGCCATCAGGGGACTAGCGGGAGGCCCAGACACAGATACGCAGTATTTT.

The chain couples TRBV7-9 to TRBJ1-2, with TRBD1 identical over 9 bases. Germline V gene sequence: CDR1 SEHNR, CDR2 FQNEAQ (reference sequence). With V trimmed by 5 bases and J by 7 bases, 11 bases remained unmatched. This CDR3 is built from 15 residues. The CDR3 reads CASSRSGQGLSGYTF. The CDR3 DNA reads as TGTGCCAGCAGCAGATCTGGACAGGGGCTATCTGGCTACACCTTC.

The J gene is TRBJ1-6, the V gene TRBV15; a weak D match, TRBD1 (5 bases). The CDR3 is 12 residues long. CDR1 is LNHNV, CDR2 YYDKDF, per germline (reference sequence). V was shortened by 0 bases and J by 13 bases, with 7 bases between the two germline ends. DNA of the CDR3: TGTGCCACCAGCAGAGATCGGGGCCCCCTCCACTTT. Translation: CATSRDRGPLHF.

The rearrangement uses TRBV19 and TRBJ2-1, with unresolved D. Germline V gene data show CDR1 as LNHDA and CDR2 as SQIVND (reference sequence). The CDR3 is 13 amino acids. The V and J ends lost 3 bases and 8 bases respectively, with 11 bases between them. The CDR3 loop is CASSMSLADEQFF. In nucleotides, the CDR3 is TGTGCCAGTAGTATGTCCCTGGCAGATGAGCAGTTCTTC.

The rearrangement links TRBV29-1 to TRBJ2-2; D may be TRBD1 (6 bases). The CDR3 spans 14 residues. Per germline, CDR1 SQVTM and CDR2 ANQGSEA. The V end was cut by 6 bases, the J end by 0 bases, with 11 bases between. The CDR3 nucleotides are TGCAGCGTCAGGACAGCCCCGAACACCGGGGAGCTGTTTTTT. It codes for CSVRTAPNTGELFF.

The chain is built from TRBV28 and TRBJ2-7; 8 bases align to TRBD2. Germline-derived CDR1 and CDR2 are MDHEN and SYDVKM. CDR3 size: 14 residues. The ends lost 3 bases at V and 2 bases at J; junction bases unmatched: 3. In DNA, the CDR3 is TGTGCCAGCAGTTTTCCGGGACTAGCCTACGAGCAGTACTTC. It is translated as CASSFPGLAYEQYF.

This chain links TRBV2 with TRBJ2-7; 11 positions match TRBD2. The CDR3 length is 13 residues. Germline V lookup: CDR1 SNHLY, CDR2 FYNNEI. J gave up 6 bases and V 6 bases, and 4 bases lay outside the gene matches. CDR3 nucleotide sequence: TGTGCCAGCAGGTTTCTAGCGGGAGGCGAGCAGTACTTC. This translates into CASRFLAGGEQYF.

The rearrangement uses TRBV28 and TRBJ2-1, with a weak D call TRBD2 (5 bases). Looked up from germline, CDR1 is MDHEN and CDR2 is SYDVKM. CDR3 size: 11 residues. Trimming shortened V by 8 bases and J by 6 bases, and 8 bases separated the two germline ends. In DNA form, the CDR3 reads TGTGCCAGCCCCCGGGGCAATGAGCAGTTCTTC. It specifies CASPRGNEQFF. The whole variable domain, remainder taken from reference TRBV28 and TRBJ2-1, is DVKVTQSSRYLVKRTGEKVFLECVQDMDHENMFWYRQDPGLGLRLIYFSYDVKMKEKGDIPEGYSVSREKKERFSLILESASTNQTSMYLCASPRGNEQFFGPGTRLTVL.

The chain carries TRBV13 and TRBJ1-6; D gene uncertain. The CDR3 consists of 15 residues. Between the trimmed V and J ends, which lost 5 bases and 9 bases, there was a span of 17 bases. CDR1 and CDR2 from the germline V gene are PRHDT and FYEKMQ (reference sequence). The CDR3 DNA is TGTGCCAGCAGCGATTCCCGGACGGGCGGTTCACCCCTCCACTTT. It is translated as CASSDSRTGGSPLHF.

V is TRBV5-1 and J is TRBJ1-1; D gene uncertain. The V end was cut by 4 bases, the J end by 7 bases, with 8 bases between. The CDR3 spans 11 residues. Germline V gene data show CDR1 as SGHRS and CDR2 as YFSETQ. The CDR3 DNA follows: TGCGCCAGCAGCCAGTTGGGTGAAGCTTTCTTT. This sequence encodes CASSQLGEAFF. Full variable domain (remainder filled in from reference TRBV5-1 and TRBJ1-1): KAGVTQTPRYLIKTRGQQVTLSCSPISGHRSVSWYQQTPGQGLQFLFEYFSETQRNKGNFPGRFSGRQFSNSRSEMNVSTLELGDSALYLCASSQLGEAFFGQGTRLTVV.

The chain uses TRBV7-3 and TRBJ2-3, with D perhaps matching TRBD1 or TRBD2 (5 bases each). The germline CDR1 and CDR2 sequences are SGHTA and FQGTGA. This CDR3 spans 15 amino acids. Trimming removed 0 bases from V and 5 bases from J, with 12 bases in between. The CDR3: CASSLTGASQDTQYF. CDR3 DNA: TGTGCCAGCAGCTTAACTGGGGCTAGCCAAGATACGCAGTATTTT.